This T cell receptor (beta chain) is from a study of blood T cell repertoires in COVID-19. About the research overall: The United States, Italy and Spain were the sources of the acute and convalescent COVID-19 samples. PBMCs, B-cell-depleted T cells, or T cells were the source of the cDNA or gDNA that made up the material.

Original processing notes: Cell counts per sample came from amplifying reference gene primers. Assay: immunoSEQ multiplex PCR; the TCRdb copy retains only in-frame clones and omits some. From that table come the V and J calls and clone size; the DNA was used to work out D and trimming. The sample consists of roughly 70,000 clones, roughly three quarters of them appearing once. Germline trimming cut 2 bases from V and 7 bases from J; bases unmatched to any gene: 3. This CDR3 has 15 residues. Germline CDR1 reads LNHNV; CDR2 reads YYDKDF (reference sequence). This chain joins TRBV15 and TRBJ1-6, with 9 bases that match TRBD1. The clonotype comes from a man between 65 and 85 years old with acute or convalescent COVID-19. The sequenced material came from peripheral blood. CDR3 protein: CATSRTGTGNSPLHF. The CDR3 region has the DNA TGTGCCACCAGCAGAACCGGGACAGGGAATTCACCCCTCCACTTT.